Listed here are 13 T cell receptor beta chains from one sample, sequenced in a study of blood T cell repertoires in COVID-19. The protocol was immunoSEQ multiplex PCR, while the TCRdb copy is restricted to in-frame clones and leaves out a portion. The sample yields 200,000 to 250,000 clones, approximately 82% seen once. The sequencing sample was made of peripheral blood. The receptors shown here come from a woman over 75 with acute or convalescent COVID-19.

The chain carries TRBV2 and TRBJ1-5, with D maybe TRBD1 (6 bases). The CDR3 has 16 residues. Germline V CDR1 and CDR2: SNHLY, FYNNEI. Trimming took 3 bases from V and 0 from J, leaving 12 bases between them. CDR3 DNA: TGTGCCAGCAGTGAGGGGGCGGCCGTTAGCAATCAGCCCCAGCATTTT. It codes for CASSEGAAVSNQPQHF.

This chain links TRBV2 with TRBJ2-7; D may be TRBD1 (5 bases). Trimming took 1 base from V and 4 from J, leaving 11 bases between them. CDR1 and CDR2 from the germline V gene are SNHLY and FYNNEI. CDR3 length equals 14 residues. This chain's CDR3 is CASSEGQGAYEQYF. DNA of the CDR3: TGTGCCAGCAGTGAAGGGCAGGGTGCGTACGAGCAGTACTTC.

This clone has only a few counts. The genes are TRBV7-8 and TRBJ1-1; the D gene is possibly TRBD1 (5 bases). From germline, CDR1 is SGHVS and CDR2 FQNEAQ. CDR3 size: 13 residues. The V gene lost 2 bases and the J gene lost 8 bases, with 12 bases spanning the gap. The CDR3 DNA reads as TGTGCCAGCAGCTTACCCCGTTCAGGGGAAGCTTTCTTT. Residues: CASSLPRSGEAFF.

The chain links TRBV7-3 to TRBJ1-6; weak D call: TRBD1 (6 bases). This CDR3 region has 13 residues. V was shortened by 3 bases and J by 9 bases, with 9 bases between the two germline ends. Germline V gene lookup returns CDR1 SGHTA and CDR2 FQGTGA. In nucleotides, the CDR3 is TGTGCCAGCAGCTTCGACAGGAGTTCACCCCTCCACTTT. Protein sequence: CASSFDRSSPLHF.

The rearrangement joins TRBV5-1 to TRBJ1-6; the D gene is possibly TRBD1 (5 bases). Trimming took 1 base from V and 3 from J, leaving 17 bases between them. The CDR3 is made up of 18 amino acids. CDR1 is SGHRS and CDR2 is YFSETQ in the germline V gene. The CDR3 protein is CASSLRGNYQNYNSPLHF. The CDR3 DNA reads TGCGCCAGCAGCTTGAGGGGAAATTACCAAAACTATAATTCACCCCTCCACTTT.

The chain joins TRBV7-8 to TRBJ1-1, with a possible D match to TRBD1 (6 bases). V was cut by 2 bases and J by 4 bases, with 14 bases left in between. Germline V lookup: CDR1 SGHVS, CDR2 FQNEAQ. The CDR3 sequence is 15 residues long. As DNA, the CDR3 is TGTGCCAGCAGCTTAAGAGGGGGGGCGGCCACTGAAGCTTTCTTT. Its protein product is CASSLRGGAATEAFF.

This chain uses TRBV7-9 with TRBJ1-2; TRBD1 might be the D (6 bases). CDR3 length: 15 amino acids. Germline CDR1 SEHNR, CDR2 FQNEAQ (reference sequence). V was pared by 3 bases and J by 6 bases, with 17 bases between. The CDR3 loop reads CASSFAPTGKDGYTF. CDR3 sequence (DNA): TGTGCCAGCAGCTTCGCACCAACAGGGAAGGATGGCTACACCTTC.

This chain uses TRBV3-1 (or the pseudogene TRBV3-2) with TRBJ1-2, with a possible D match to TRBD1 (5 bases). Between the trimmed V and J ends, which lost 1 base and 4 bases, there was a span of 13 bases. The CDR3 has 15 amino acids. CDR1 is LGHDT and CDR2 is YNNKEL in the germline V gene (reference sequence). The CDR3 sequence is CASSQAGGIGYGYTF. CDR3 DNA sequence: TGTGCCAGCAGCCAAGCTGGGGGGATAGGCTATGGCTACACCTTC.

The genes are TRBV7-9 and TRBJ2-3; 9 positions match TRBD2. The CDR3 is 13 amino acids. Germline lookup yields CDR1 SEHNR and CDR2 FQNEAQ (reference sequence). The V gene end was trimmed by 5 bases and the J gene end by 8 bases; junction bases not matched to a gene: 5. The CDR3 loop reads CASSQEGLATQYF. CDR3 coding DNA: TGTGCCAGCAGCCAGGAGGGACTAGCTACGCAGTATTTT.

The gene calls are TRBV4-3 and TRBJ2-3, with 14 positions matching TRBD2. Germline V gene data show CDR1 as LGHNA and CDR2 as YSLEER. V dropped 2 bases and J dropped 3; count of bases not matched to a gene: 4. The CDR3 totals 17 residues. The CDR3 sequence is CASSQFWTSGGTDTQYF. The CDR3 DNA reads TGCGCCAGCAGCCAATTTTGGACTAGCGGGGGGACAGATACGCAGTATTTT.

This chain uses TRBV7-9 with TRBJ1-6; D call uncertain. Trimming removed 2 bases at V and 12 bases at J, with 11 bases between. The CDR3 is made up of 13 amino acids. Germline-derived CDR1 and CDR2 are SEHNR and FQNEAQ (reference sequence). The CDR3 coding sequence is TGTGCCAGCAGCTTAAGTGGGGAGGGACCCCTCCACTTT. Its translation: CASSLSGEGPLHF. Combining the CDR3 with reference TRBV7-9 and TRBJ1-6 gives the whole variable domain DTGVSQNPRHKITKRGQNVTFRCDPISEHNRLYWYRQTLGQGPEFLTYFQNEAQLEKSRLLSDRFSAERPKGSFSTLEIQRTEQGDSAMYLCASSLSGEGPLHFGNGTRLTVT.

This sequence joins TRBV4-3 and TRBJ2-1, with 9 bases aligning to TRBD2. The CDR3 loop spans 19 amino acids. With 0 bases clipped from V and 4 bases from J, the junction kept 13 bases outside the gene matches. The V gene's germline CDR1 is LGHNA and CDR2 YSLEER. This chain's CDR3 is CASSQEWGGGALTYNEQFF. CDR3 bases: TGCGCCAGCAGCCAAGAATGGGGCGGGGGGGCCTTAACTTACAATGAGCAGTTCTTC.

About this clone itself: Compared with germline, one end of the junction differs, possibly owing to a read error. V gene TRBV7-7 combines with J gene TRBJ2-7, with D unclear. The CDR3 consists of 15 residues. Germline V gene lookup returns CDR1 SSHAT and CDR2 FNYEAQ (reference sequence). The CDR3: CASSLVGRQTYEQYF. The CDR3 DNA reads TGTGCTAGCAGCTTAGTTGGCAGGCAGACCTACGAGCAGTACTTC.